This T cell receptor beta chain was observed in a study of T cells after yellow fever vaccination. Study results and limitations: High-abundance clonotypes from the bulk population could contaminate FACS-sorted repertoires. At less than 97% for CD4 and about 91% for CD8, most primary-vaccination clones showed up again after the booster.

From the 5' RACE reads, TCRdb called clonotypes with MiXCR, one entry per CDR3 protein. Altogether approximately 550,000 distinct CDR3 sequences are present, approximately 15% being singletons, with the ten largest covering over 11%. With respect to this clonotype: The antigen is not known.

This CDR3 comprises 15 residues. V lost 3 bases and J 5 bases, leaving 17 bases between the germline ends. Germline V lookup: CDR1 SGHDT, CDR2 YYEEEE. This sequence originates from a man younger than 45 who received the YFV17D yellow fever vaccine. Specimen: PBMCs, collected on the day of the yellow fever booster vaccination. J is TRBJ1-2 and V is TRBV5-6, with a tentative D call TRBD1 (5 bases). The CDR3 is CASSSTGRGNYGYTF. The CDR3 coding sequence is TGTGCCAGCAGCTCGACGGGGCGGGGGAATTATGGCTACACCTTC.